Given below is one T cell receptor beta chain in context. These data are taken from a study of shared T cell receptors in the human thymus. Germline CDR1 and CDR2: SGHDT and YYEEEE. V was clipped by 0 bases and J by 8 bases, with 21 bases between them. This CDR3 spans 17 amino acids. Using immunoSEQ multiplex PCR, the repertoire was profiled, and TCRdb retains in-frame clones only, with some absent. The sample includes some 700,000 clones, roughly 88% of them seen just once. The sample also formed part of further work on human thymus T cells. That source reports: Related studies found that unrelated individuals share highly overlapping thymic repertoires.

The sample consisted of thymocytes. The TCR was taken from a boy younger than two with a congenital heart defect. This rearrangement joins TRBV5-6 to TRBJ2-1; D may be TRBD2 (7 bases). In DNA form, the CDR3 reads TGTGCCAGCAGCTTGGAGGGGTGGGCCCAGGGGAGGGATGAGCAGTTCTTC. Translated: CASSLEGWAQGRDEQFF.